Following are 3 T cell receptor beta chains from one sample sequenced in a study of blood T cell repertoires in COVID-19. Assay used: immunoSEQ multiplex PCR; TCRdb lists only in-frame clones, some missing. Of under 150,000 clones listed, 76% are singletons. Sample: peripheral blood. Source of these receptors: a man aged 55 to 70 with acute or convalescent COVID-19.

V usage is TRBV29-1 and J usage is TRBJ2-5; D possibly corresponds to TRBD1 (6 bases). With 3 bases removed from V and 1 base from J, the gap between germline ends came to 9 bases. Germline V gene data show CDR1 as SQVTM and CDR2 as ANQGSEA. The CDR3 has 13 residues. CDR3 in DNA: TGCAGCGTTGATACGGACAGCCAAGAGACCCAGTACTTC. Protein product: CSVDTDSQETQYF. Together with reference TRBV29-1 and TRBJ2-5, the CDR3 gives the full variable domain: SAVISQKPSRDICQRGTSLTIQCQVDSQVTMMFWYRQQPGQSLTLIATANQGSEATYESGFVIDKFPISRPNLTFSTLTVSNMSPEDSSIYLCSVDTDSQETQYFGPGTRLLVL.

This chain connects TRBV19 to TRBJ1-2; TRBD1 matches 8 bases. The germline V gene has CDR1 LNHDA and CDR2 SQIVND (reference sequence). V was clipped by 7 bases and J by 4 bases; unmatched bases: 5. CDR3 size: 13 residues. The CDR3 DNA reads TGTGCCAGTACCTGGACAGGGAGCTATGGCTACACCTTC. This codes for CASTWTGSYGYTF. The entire variable domain, with the rest obtained from reference TRBV19 and TRBJ1-2, is as follows: DGGITQSPKYLFRKEGQNVTLSCEQNLNHDAMYWYRQDPGQGLRLIYYSQIVNDFQKGDIAEGYSVSREKKESFPLTVTSAQKNPTAFYLCASTWTGSYGYTFGSGTRLTVV.

The chain uses TRBV18 and TRBJ2-1; D may be TRBD1 (6 bases). With 4 bases removed from V and 6 bases from J, the gap between germline ends came to 16 bases. There are 15 residues in the CDR3. Germline V CDR1 and CDR2: KGHSH, LQKENI. The CDR3 reads CASSLDLTGSNEQFF. The CDR3 bases are TGTGCCAGCTCACTGGATCTCACAGGGTCCAATGAGCAGTTCTTC.